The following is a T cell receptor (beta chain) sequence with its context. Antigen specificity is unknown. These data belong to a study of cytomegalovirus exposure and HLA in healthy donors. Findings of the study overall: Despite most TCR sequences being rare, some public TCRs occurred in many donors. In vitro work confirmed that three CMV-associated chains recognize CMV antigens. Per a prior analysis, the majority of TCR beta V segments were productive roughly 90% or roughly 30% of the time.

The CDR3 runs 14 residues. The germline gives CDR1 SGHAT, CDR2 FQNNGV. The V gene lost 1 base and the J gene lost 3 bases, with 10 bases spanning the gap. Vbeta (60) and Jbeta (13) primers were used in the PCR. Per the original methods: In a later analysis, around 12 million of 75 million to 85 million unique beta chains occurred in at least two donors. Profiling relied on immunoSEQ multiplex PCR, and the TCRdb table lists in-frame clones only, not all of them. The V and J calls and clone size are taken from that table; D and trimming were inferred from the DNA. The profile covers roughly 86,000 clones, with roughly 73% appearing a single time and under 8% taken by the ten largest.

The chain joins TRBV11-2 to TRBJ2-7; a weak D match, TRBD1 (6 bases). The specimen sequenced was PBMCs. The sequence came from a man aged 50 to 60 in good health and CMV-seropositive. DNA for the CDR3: TGTGCCAGCAGCTTAGGACAGGCCCTCTACGAGCAGTACTTC. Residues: CASSLGQALYEQYF. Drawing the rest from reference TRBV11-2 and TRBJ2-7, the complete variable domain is EAGVAQSPRYKIIEKRQSVAFWCNPISGHATLYWYQQILGQGPKLLIQFQNNGVVDDSQLPKDRFSAERLKGVDSTLKIQPAKLEDSAVYLCASSLGQALYEQYFGPGTRLTVT.